This passage covers 20 T cell receptor beta chains from one sample sequenced in a study of blood T cell repertoires in COVID-19. Using immunoSEQ multiplex PCR, the repertoire was profiled, and TCRdb retains in-frame clones only, with some absent. The sample contains around 120,000 clones, 86% of which appear only once. Material: peripheral blood. The source of these receptors is a man aged 70 or older who had recovered from COVID-19.

V is TRBV5-1 and J is TRBJ2-1; D is unresolved. The germline V and J ends were trimmed by 4 bases and 9 bases, with 8 bases remaining between them. This CDR3 has 11 amino acids. CDR1 is SGHRS, CDR2 YFSETQ, per germline. The CDR3 loop reads CASSLEVEQFF. The CDR3, as DNA: TGCGCCAGCAGCCTCGAGGTTGAGCAGTTCTTC.

The chain employs TRBV7-8 and TRBJ2-7; D is possibly TRBD2 (7 bases). Trimming removed 2 bases from V and 4 bases from J, with 12 bases in between. CDR3 length: 14 residues. The V gene's germline CDR1 is SGHVS and CDR2 FQNEAQ. CDR3 residues: CASSLRGGLYEQYF. CDR3 in DNA: TGTGCCAGCAGCTTAAGGGGGGGCCTTTACGAGCAGTACTTC.

V gene TRBV7-2 combines with J gene TRBJ2-7, with D possibly TRBD2 on 5 matching bases. Germline lookup yields CDR1 SGHTA and CDR2 FQGNSA. Between the trimmed V and J ends, which lost 5 bases and 0 bases, there was a span of 8 bases. This CDR3 is built from 13 residues. The CDR3 region is CASSLGVSYEQYF. The CDR3, as DNA: TGTGCCAGCAGCCTCGGGGTCTCCTACGAGCAGTACTTC.

The CDR3 sequence: CARQSPTGSEQYF. DNA for the CDR3: TGTGCCAGACAATCGCCCACGGGGAGCGAGCAGTACTTC. The rearrangement uses TRBV19 and TRBJ2-7; D possibly corresponds to TRBD2 (5 bases). This CDR3 region has 13 residues. Germline CDR1 and CDR2: LNHDA and SQIVND (reference sequence). With 9 bases removed from V and 6 bases from J, the gap between germline ends came to 18 bases.

This chain uses TRBV18 with TRBJ1-2, with D perhaps matching TRBD1 (5 bases). The CDR3 runs to 15 residues. The ends were cut back, 3 bases at V and 4 bases at J, with 15 bases in the middle. Germline assignment: CDR1 KGHSH and CDR2 LQKENI. In DNA, the CDR3 is TGTGCCAGCTCACCCCCCGCTGGGGCTGGCTATGGCTACACCTTC. It codes for CASSPPAGAGYGYTF.

The rearrangement uses TRBV20-1 and TRBJ1-1; tentative D call: TRBD1 (6 bases). Germline values: CDR1 DFQATT, CDR2 SNEGSKA (reference sequence). There are 11 residues in the CDR3. V dropped 6 bases and J dropped 8 bases, with 13 bases sitting between them. The CDR3 protein is CSARRQAEAFF. The CDR3 DNA reads TGCAGTGCCCGGAGACAGGCCGAAGCTTTCTTT.

The chain recombines TRBV29-1 with TRBJ2-7; possible D gene TRBD1, 6 bases. From germline, CDR1 is SQVTM and CDR2 ANQGSEA. V was cut by 6 bases and J by 5 bases, with 14 bases left in between. The CDR3 has 12 residues. DNA for the CDR3: TGCAGCGTAAGGACAGCGGTCGACGAGCAGTACTTC. Translating it yields CSVRTAVDEQYF.

The chain links TRBV28 to TRBJ2-7; D gene ambiguous. Trimming pared 2 bases from V and 6 bases from J, leaving 5 bases between. Germline CDR1 reads MDHEN; CDR2 reads SYDVKM. The CDR3 is made up of 11 amino acids. The CDR3: CASSLRSEQYF. The CDR3 DNA reads TGTGCCAGCAGTTTACGGAGCGAGCAGTACTTC.

This clone was counted only a few times. The chain employs TRBV7-3 and TRBJ1-1, with a weak D call TRBD1 (5 bases). The CDR3 runs to 16 residues. CDR1 SGHTA and CDR2 FQGTGA come from the germline V gene. The V end lost 4 bases, the J end lost 3 bases, and 18 bases lay between the germline ends. CDR3 region: CASSWKGGVGYTEAFF. The CDR3 DNA reads as TGTGCCAGCAGCTGGAAAGGAGGGGTCGGGTACACTGAAGCTTTCTTT.

The chain employs TRBV10-3 and TRBJ2-7; TRBD1 aligns across 10 bases. Germline lookup yields CDR1 ENHRY and CDR2 SYGVKD. There are 15 residues in the CDR3. V shed 6 bases, J shed 2 bases, and the junction held 7 bases outside the gene matches. The DNA of the CDR3 is TGTGCCATCAGGCCCCGGGACAGGGGCCCCTACGAGCAGTACTTC. Amino acid sequence: CAIRPRDRGPYEQYF.

This clone has just one count. The rearrangement joins TRBV4-3 to TRBJ2-1; D remains ambiguous. Germline CDR1 reads LGHNA; CDR2 reads YSLEER. The V and J ends lost 3 bases and 8 bases respectively, with 23 bases between them. This CDR3 comprises 17 residues. The CDR3 DNA reads as TGCGCCAGCAGCCAGGCCCTCTCTAGAATCAAAGTCCATGAGCAGTTCTTC. The encoded protein is CASSQALSRIKVHEQFF.

V usage is TRBV5-1 and J usage is TRBJ2-3; D not certain. CDR1 is SGHRS and CDR2 is YFSETQ in the germline V gene. Trimming removed 0 bases at V and 0 bases at J, with 11 bases between. This CDR3 contains 16 residues. CDR3 bases: TGCGCCAGCAGCTTGGGCTCCGGGTCTAGCACAGATACGCAGTATTTT. Its translation is CASSLGSGSSTDTQYF.

The genes are TRBV27 and TRBJ2-7; D gene unclear. This CDR3 contains 15 residues. Germline CDR1 reads MNHEY; CDR2 reads SMNVEV (reference sequence). V lost 5 bases to trimming and J lost 2 bases, with 16 bases between them. The CDR3 nucleotides are TGTGCCAGCAGTCCCTACGGTCAAATACCCTACGAGCAGTACTTC. It specifies CASSPYGQIPYEQYF.

The gene calls are TRBV28 and TRBJ2-7; TRBD1 aligns across 10 bases. With 7 bases clipped from V and 4 bases from J, the junction kept 7 bases outside the gene matches. CDR3 length: 14 amino acids. From germline, CDR1 is MDHEN and CDR2 SYDVKM. The CDR3 is CASKKDRGWYEQYF. The DNA of the CDR3 is TGTGCCAGCAAAAAGGACAGGGGGTGGTACGAGCAGTACTTC.

The V and J genes are TRBV9 and TRBJ1-1, with D uncertain. CDR3 length: 15 amino acids. V lost 0 bases to trimming and J lost 8 bases, with 17 bases between them. CDR1 and CDR2 from the germline V gene are SGDLS and YYNGEE. The CDR3 spells CASSVEAAILSEAFF. In DNA form, the CDR3 reads TGTGCCAGCAGCGTAGAGGCGGCAATCCTGAGCGAAGCTTTCTTT. The whole variable domain, remainder taken from reference TRBV9 and TRBJ1-1, is DSGVTQTPKHLITATGQRVTLRCSPRSGDLSVYWYQQSLDQGLQFLIQYYNGEERAKGNILERFSAQQFPDLHSELNLSSLELGDSALYFCASSVEAAILSEAFFGQGTRLTVV.

This clone was seen more than once but under ten times. The chain is built from TRBV6-1 and TRBJ1-1; D is perhaps TRBD1 (5 bases). This CDR3 has 13 residues. Trimming removed 5 bases from V and 1 base from J, with 8 bases in between. From germline, CDR1 is MNHNS and CDR2 SASEGT. CDR3 nucleotide sequence: TGTGCCAGCAGTTCAGGGTCGAACACTGAAGCTTTCTTT. Translated, it gives CASSSGSNTEAFF.

The genes are TRBV13 and TRBJ1-1, with 7 bases aligning to TRBD1. The V gene's germline CDR1 is PRHDT and CDR2 FYEKMQ (reference sequence). The V and J ends lost 1 base and 5 bases, in that order; junction bases with no gene match: 4. This CDR3 has 14 residues. CDR3 sequence (DNA): TGTGCCAGCAGCTTAGAGCGACAGGGTACTGAAGCTTTCTTT. Protein sequence: CASSLERQGTEAFF.

The V and J genes are TRBV9 and TRBJ1-2; 12 bases are a match to TRBD1. The V segment lost 3 bases and the J segment 4 bases; nucleotides outside the gene matches: 13. The CDR3 runs 18 residues. The germline gives CDR1 SGDLS, CDR2 YYNGEE. CDR3 DNA: TGTGCCAGCAGCGCTTCCGGGACAGGGGGCGCCGGGGGCTATGGCTACACCTTC. This sequence encodes CASSASGTGGAGGYGYTF.

The J gene is TRBJ2-1, the V gene TRBV28, with D hard to call. The germline V and J ends were trimmed by 2 bases and 8 bases, with 7 bases remaining between them. The CDR3 is 12 amino acids. CDR1 is MDHEN and CDR2 is SYDVKM in the germline V gene. CDR3 coding DNA: TGTGCCAGCAGTTTAGGGCTATATGAGCAGTTCTTC. This gives the protein CASSLGLYEQFF.

J is TRBJ1-5 and V is TRBV24-1; D might be TRBD1 (6 bases). The germline gives CDR1 KGHDR, CDR2 SFDVKD. Trimming pared 2 bases from V and 7 bases from J, leaving 11 bases between. There are 14 residues in the CDR3. The CDR3: CATSDSPGEQPQHF. The CDR3 DNA reads as TGTGCCACCAGTGATTCTCCAGGGGAACAGCCCCAGCATTTT.